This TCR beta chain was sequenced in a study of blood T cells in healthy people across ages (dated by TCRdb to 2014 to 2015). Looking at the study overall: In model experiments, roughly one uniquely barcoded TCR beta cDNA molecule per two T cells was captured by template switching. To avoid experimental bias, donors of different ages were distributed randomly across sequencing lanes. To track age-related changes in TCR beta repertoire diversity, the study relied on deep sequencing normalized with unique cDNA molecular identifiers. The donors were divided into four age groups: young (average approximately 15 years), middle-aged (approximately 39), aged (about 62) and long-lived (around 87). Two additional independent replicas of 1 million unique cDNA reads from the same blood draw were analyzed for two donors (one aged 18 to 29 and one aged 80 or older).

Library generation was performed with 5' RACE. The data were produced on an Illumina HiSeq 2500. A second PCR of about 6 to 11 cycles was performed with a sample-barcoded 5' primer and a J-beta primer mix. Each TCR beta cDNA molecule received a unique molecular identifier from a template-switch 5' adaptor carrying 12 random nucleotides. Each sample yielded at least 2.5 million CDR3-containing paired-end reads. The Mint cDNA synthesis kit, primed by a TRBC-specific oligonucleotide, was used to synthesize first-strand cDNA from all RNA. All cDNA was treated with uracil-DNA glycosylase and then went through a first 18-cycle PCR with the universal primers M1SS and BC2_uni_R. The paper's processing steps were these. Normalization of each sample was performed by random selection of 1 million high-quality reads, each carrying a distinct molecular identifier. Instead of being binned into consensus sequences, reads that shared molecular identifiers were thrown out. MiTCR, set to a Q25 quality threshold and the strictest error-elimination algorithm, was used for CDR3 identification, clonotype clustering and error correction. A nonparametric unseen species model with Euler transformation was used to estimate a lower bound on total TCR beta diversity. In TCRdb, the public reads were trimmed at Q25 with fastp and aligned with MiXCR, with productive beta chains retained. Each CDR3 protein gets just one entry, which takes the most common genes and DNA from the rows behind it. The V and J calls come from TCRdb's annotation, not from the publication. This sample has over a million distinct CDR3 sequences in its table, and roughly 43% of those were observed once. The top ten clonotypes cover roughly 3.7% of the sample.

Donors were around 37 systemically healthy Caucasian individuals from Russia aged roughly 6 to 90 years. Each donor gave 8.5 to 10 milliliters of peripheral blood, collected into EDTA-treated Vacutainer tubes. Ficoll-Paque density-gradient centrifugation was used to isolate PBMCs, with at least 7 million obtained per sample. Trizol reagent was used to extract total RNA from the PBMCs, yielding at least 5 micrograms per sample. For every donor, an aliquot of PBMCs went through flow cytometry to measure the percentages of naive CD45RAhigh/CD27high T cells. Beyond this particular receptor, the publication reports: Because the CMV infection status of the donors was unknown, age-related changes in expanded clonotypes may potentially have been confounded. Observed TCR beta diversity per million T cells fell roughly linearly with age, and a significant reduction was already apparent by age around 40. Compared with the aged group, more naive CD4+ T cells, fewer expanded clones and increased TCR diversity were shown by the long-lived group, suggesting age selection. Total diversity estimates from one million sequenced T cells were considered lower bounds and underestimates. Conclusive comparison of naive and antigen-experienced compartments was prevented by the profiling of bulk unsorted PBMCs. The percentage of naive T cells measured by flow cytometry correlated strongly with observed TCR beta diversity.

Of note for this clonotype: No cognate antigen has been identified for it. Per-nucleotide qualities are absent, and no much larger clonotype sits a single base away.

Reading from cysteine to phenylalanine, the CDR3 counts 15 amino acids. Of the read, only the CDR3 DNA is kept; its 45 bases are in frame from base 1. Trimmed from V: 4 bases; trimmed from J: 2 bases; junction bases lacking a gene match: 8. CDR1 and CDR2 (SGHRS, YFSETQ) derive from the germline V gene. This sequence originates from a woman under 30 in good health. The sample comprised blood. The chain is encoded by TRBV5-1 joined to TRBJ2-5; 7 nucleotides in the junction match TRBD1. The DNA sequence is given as TGCGCCAGCAGCGGATGGACAGGCGCTCAAGAGACCCAGTACTTC. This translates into CASSGWTGAQETQYF.